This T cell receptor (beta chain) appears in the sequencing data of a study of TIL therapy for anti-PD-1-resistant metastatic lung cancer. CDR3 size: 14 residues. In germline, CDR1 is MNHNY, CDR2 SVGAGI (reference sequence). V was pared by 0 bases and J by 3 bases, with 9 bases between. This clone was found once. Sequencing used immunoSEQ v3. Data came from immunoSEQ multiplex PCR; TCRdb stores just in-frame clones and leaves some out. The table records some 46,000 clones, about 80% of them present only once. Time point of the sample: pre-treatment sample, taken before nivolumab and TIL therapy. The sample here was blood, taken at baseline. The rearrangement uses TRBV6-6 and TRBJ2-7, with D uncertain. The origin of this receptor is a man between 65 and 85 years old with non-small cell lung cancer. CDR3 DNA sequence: TGTGCCAGCAGTTACTCGGGAACTAACTACGAGCAGTACTTC. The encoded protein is CASSYSGTNYEQYF.